This TCR beta chain appears in the sequencing data of a study of PD-L1 blockade in urothelial cancer. About the study: Dosed intravenously at 1,200 mg every 3 weeks, atezolizumab was initiated by patients around 2014. Male sex and bladder-origin urothelial cancer were recorded for twenty-five of 29 patients. Blood analysis took place 3 weeks (second dose) and 6 weeks after treatment start.

Germline V gene sequence: CDR1 LNHNV, CDR2 YYDKDF (reference sequence). This CDR3 has 16 residues. With 2 bases clipped from V and 5 bases from J, the junction kept 9 bases outside the gene matches. Time point in this sample: peripheral blood 6 weeks after treatment start. Whole-study findings and limits: Clonality of blood TCR below the median before treatment predicted better survival.

Profiled with immunoSEQ multiplex PCR; TCRdb holds only in-frame clones, not every one. The table shows about 76,000 clones, with about 91% occurring only once. Concerning this clone itself: No antigen is known for it.

Sequencing used PBMCs, obtained around atezolizumab (anti-PD-L1) treatment. The rearrangement joins TRBV15 to TRBJ1-5, with 7 bases that match TRBD1. The sequence came from a woman older than 75 with urothelial cancer. CDR3 residues: CATSRPSTTGDQPQHF. CDR3 nucleotide sequence: TGTGCCACCAGCAGACCTTCCACCACAGGGGATCAGCCCCAGCATTTT.